The 24 T cell receptor beta chains presented below share a single source sample, sequenced in a study of siplizumab effects on memory and regulatory T cells (dated by TCRdb to the late 2010s). The library relied on the immunoSEQ multiplex PCR assay. The table comes from immuneACCESS by way of TCRdb, which keeps in-frame sequences with V and J called. Part of the clones is missing from these tables; in studies checked, under half for an unresolved V gene and the rest for unknown reasons. The sample profile shows about 91,000 clones; 93% of them were found once. The leading ten clones occupy around 6.5% of the sample. Sequenced input: CD8+ T cells sorted from blood. The receptors stem from a human donor in good health.

The CDR3 here is CASRPPGGAYYNEQFF. CDR3 sequence (DNA): TGTGCCAGCAGACCCCCGGGGGGGGCCTACTACAATGAGCAGTTCTTC. The chain uses TRBV7-9 and TRBJ2-1, with 8 positions matching TRBD2. The CDR3 runs to 16 residues. V was clipped by 6 bases and J by 3 bases; unmatched bases: 10. CDR1 SEHNR and CDR2 FQNEAQ come from the germline V gene (reference sequence).

The chain links TRBV5-1 to TRBJ2-5; TRBD2 might be the D (5 bases). The CDR3 contains 16 residues. Trimming cost V 0 bases and J 5 bases, with 17 bases left between them. CDR1 and CDR2 (germline): SGHRS, YFSETQ. The CDR3 sequence is CASSLVQGEGWETQYF. CDR3 coding DNA: TGCGCCAGCAGCTTGGTCCAAGGAGAGGGTTGGGAGACCCAGTACTTC.

This chain joins TRBV27 and TRBJ2-3, with 10 positions matching TRBD2. J was trimmed by 3 bases and V by 2 bases; bases with no gene match: 5. The CDR3 covers 16 residues. Germline CDR1 MNHEY, CDR2 SMNVEV (reference sequence). DNA for the CDR3: TGTGCCAGCAGTTTACTAGCGGGAGTTGGGACAGATACGCAGTATTTT. Amino acid sequence: CASSLLAGVGTDTQYF.

This rearrangement joins TRBV10-3 to TRBJ2-3; TRBD2 matches 13 bases. Germline assignment: CDR1 ENHRY and CDR2 SYGVKD. The CDR3 spans 15 residues. V was clipped by 6 bases and J by 5 bases; unmatched bases: 5. The CDR3 sequence: CAIRGTSGIEDTQYF. CDR3 in DNA: TGTGCCATCAGGGGGACTAGCGGGATCGAAGATACGCAGTATTTT.

The rearrangement joins TRBV2 to TRBJ2-7, with TRBD2 matching 10 bases. The CDR3 contains 14 residues. The V and J ends lost 3 bases and 5 bases, in that order; junction bases with no gene match: 4. Germline V lookup: CDR1 SNHLY, CDR2 FYNNEI. The CDR3 sequence: CASSEVAGGNEQYF. CDR3 coding DNA: TGTGCCAGCAGTGAGGTAGCGGGAGGAAACGAGCAGTACTTC.

V and J are TRBV27 and TRBJ2-1; 11 nucleotides align to TRBD2. The CDR3 spans 15 residues. Germline values: CDR1 MNHEY, CDR2 SMNVEV (reference sequence). The junction had 6 bases not matched to a gene; V was cut back by 7 bases and J by 4 bases. CDR3 amino acids: CASTPGTSGYNEQFF. The DNA of the CDR3 is TGTGCCAGCACCCCCGGGACTAGCGGTTACAATGAGCAGTTCTTC.

The rearrangement uses TRBV13 and TRBJ2-1, with D unclear. The ends were cut back, 1 base at V and 6 bases at J, with 10 bases in the middle. Germline V gene lookup returns CDR1 PRHDT and CDR2 FYEKMQ (reference sequence). There are 14 residues in the CDR3. The CDR3 nucleotides are TGTGCCAGCAGCTTAGTTAGCTCGGTCAATGAGCAGTTCTTC. This encodes CASSLVSSVNEQFF.

The genes are TRBV11-1 and TRBJ2-2, with D tentatively TRBD1 (6 bases). The germline V gene has CDR1 SGHAT and CDR2 FQDESV (reference sequence). The CDR3 spans 19 residues. The V end was cut by 0 bases, the J end by 0 bases, with 17 bases between. The CDR3 here is CASSLAPITQGANTGELFF. The CDR3 DNA sequence: TGTGCCAGCAGCTTAGCCCCAATAACACAGGGCGCGAACACCGGGGAGCTGTTTTTT.

The chain combines TRBV9 with TRBJ2-3; 7 bases line up with TRBD2. J gave up 11 bases and V 3 bases, and 6 bases lay outside the gene matches. Germline V CDR1 and CDR2: SGDLS, YYNGEE. The CDR3 is made up of 12 amino acids. CDR3 sequence reads: CASSGGGWEQYF. The CDR3 nucleotides are TGTGCCAGCAGCGGGGGAGGGTGGGAGCAGTATTTT.

V gene TRBV5-4 combines with J gene TRBJ2-3; the D call may be TRBD1 or TRBD2 (5 bases each). V gave up 4 bases and J gave up 1 base, with 10 bases separating them. This CDR3 contains 14 residues. The V gene's germline CDR1 is SGHNT and CDR2 YYREEE (reference sequence). The CDR3 is CASSPTAGTDTQYF. In DNA form, the CDR3 reads TGTGCCAGCAGCCCGACAGCGGGCACAGATACGCAGTATTTT.

The CDR3 protein is CASSPDREDGEKLFF. The CDR3 DNA reads TGTGCCAGCTCACCCGACAGGGAGGATGGTGAAAAACTGTTTTTT. The chain recombines TRBV18 with TRBJ1-4, with 7 bases matching TRBD1. Germline-derived CDR1 and CDR2 are KGHSH and LQKENI. The trim removed 3 bases at V and 7 bases at J, leaving 8 bases unmatched. The CDR3 is 15 amino acids.

The chain employs TRBV4-1 and TRBJ2-7; either TRBD1 or TRBD2 may fit D (5 bases each). The CDR3 has 11 residues. Trimming shortened V by 1 base and J by 13 bases, and 11 bases separated the two germline ends. Germline CDR1 is MGHRA and CDR2 is YSYEKL. CDR3 sequence (DNA): TGCGCCAGCAGCCAAGCAAGGGACGTTTACTTC. Encoded protein: CASSQARDVYF.

V and J are TRBV7-9 and TRBJ1-3; 9 nucleotides line up with TRBD1. The V gene's germline CDR1 is SEHNR and CDR2 FQNEAQ (reference sequence). The V segment lost 2 bases and the J segment 0 bases; nucleotides outside the gene matches: 5. This CDR3 is 17 amino acids long. The CDR3 nucleotides are TGTGCCAGCAGCTTAAATGCGGACAGGGGCTCTGGAAACACCATATATTTT. It is translated as CASSLNADRGSGNTIYF.

V is TRBV7-9 and J is TRBJ1-1; 12 positions agree with TRBD1. CDR3 length: 15 amino acids. Germline CDR1 is SEHNR and CDR2 is FQNEAQ (reference sequence). V gave up 5 bases and J gave up 3 bases; unmatched junction bases: 4. This chain's CDR3 is CASSTGTGGYTEAFF. The DNA of the CDR3 is TGTGCCAGCAGCACCGGGACAGGGGGCTACACTGAAGCTTTCTTT.

The chain uses TRBV6-6 and TRBJ1-1; the D is unclear. CDR1 MNHNY and CDR2 SVGAGI come from the germline V gene (reference sequence). The ends were cut back, 2 bases at V and 5 bases at J, with 12 bases in the middle. The CDR3 has 14 residues. As DNA, the CDR3 is TGTGCCAGCAGTTACACGGTTTTGGGAACTGAAGCTTTCTTT. It specifies CASSYTVLGTEAFF.

The chain carries TRBV19 and TRBJ2-1; D may be TRBD1 or TRBD2 (6 bases each). Trimming took 3 bases from V and 7 from J, leaving 16 bases between them. Germline CDR1 is LNHDA and CDR2 is SQIVND (reference sequence). This CDR3 spans 15 amino acids. The DNA for the CDR3 is TGTGCCAGTAGTATTTACGGGGGCGCGCAAAATGAGCAGTTCTTC. Translating gives CASSIYGGAQNEQFF.

This clone occurred once. The chain has TRBV13 and TRBJ2-7; 10 bases map to TRBD1. The trim removed 2 bases at V and 4 bases at J, leaving 5 bases unmatched. Looked up from germline, CDR1 is PRHDT and CDR2 is FYEKMQ (reference sequence). The CDR3 contains 15 residues. The CDR3 sequence is CASSLLGQGSYEQYF. The CDR3 coding sequence is TGTGCCAGCAGCTTACTGGGACAGGGGTCTTACGAGCAGTACTTC.

The rearrangement links TRBV9 to TRBJ2-1; TRBD2 agrees at 12 bases. CDR3 length: 18 residues. Losses at the gene ends were 4 bases for V and 0 bases for J; bases not matched to a gene: 8. CDR1 is SGDLS, CDR2 YYNGEE, per germline. CDR3 sequence (DNA): TGTGCCAGCAGCCAGGGGGCTAGCGGGAGGGCCTCCTACAATGAGCAGTTCTTC. Amino acids: CASSQGASGRASYNEQFF.

The chain has TRBV19 and TRBJ2-1; TRBD2 matches at 10 bases. After removal of 4 bases from V and 6 bases from J, the junction contained 6 bases not matched to a gene. In germline, CDR1 is LNHDA, CDR2 SQIVND (reference sequence). This CDR3 contains 15 residues. The CDR3 DNA reads TGTGCCAGTAGTAAGGCTAGCGGGAGTTTCAATGAGCAGTTCTTC. This codes for CASSKASGSFNEQFF.

This clone appeared a single time. This sequence joins TRBV11-3 and TRBJ1-1; D gene ambiguous. This CDR3 spans 11 amino acids. Germline CDR1 SGHNT, CDR2 YENEEA. V dropped 3 bases and J dropped 6 bases, with 5 bases sitting between them. The CDR3 region is CASSLRAEAFF. In DNA, the CDR3 is TGTGCCAGCAGCTTGCGTGCTGAAGCTTTCTTT.

This chain uses TRBV13 with TRBJ2-3; tentatively, D is TRBD1 or TRBD2 (5 bases each). Deletions cut 5 bases from V and 2 bases from J, with 14 bases between. Germline V gives CDR1 PRHDT, CDR2 FYEKMQ (reference sequence). The CDR3 consists of 15 residues. The CDR3 region is CASSAAGTPTDTQYF. CDR3 nucleotide sequence: TGTGCCAGCAGCGCAGCCGGGACCCCCACAGATACGCAGTATTTT.

This chain links TRBV6-5 with TRBJ1-1, with D possibly matching TRBD1 (6 bases). The CDR3 has 14 residues. CDR1 and CDR2 from the germline V gene are MNHEY and SVGAGI. The V end was cut by 2 bases, the J end by 1 base, with 8 bases between. Here the CDR3 DNA reads TGTGCCAGCAGTTACAGGGGGGCGAACACTGAAGCTTTCTTT. It translates to CASSYRGANTEAFF.

The chain is built from TRBV7-6 and TRBJ2-2; possibly TRBD2 for D (6 bases). The CDR3 is made up of 15 amino acids. V lost 2 bases, J lost 0 bases, and 7 bases lay in between. Per the germline V gene, CDR1 is SGHVS and CDR2 is FNYEAQ. The CDR3 protein is CASSLTGANTGELFF. In DNA form, the CDR3 reads TGTGCCAGCAGCTTAACGGGGGCGAACACCGGGGAGCTGTTTTTT. The whole variable domain, remainder taken from reference TRBV7-6 and TRBJ2-2, is GAGVSQSPRYKVTKRGQDVALRCDPISGHVSLYWYRQALGQGPEFLTYFNYEAQQDKSGLPNDRFSAERPEGSISTLTIQRTEQRDSAMYRCASSLTGANTGELFFGEGSRLTVL.

V and J are TRBV4-2 and TRBJ1-1; 7 bases fit TRBD1. The V and J ends lost 5 bases and 4 bases, in that order; junction bases with no gene match: 4. The CDR3 is 13 amino acids. CDR1 is LGHNA, CDR2 YNFKEQ, per germline. The CDR3 loop reads CASSAYRGTEAFF. The CDR3 DNA sequence: TGTGCCAGCAGCGCCTACAGGGGCACTGAAGCTTTCTTT.